This T cell receptor (beta chain) derives from a study of shared clonotypes between healthy human individuals. Overall study results and limits: Generally, naive subsets (rather than memory subsets) showed larger estimated richness. For naive CD4 cells, roughly 5% of clonotypes were shared across a handful of donors.

This clone occurred once. The target antigen is unknown. The V gene's germline CDR1 is WNHNN and CDR2 SYGVQD (reference sequence). The CDR3 is 16 amino acids. V shed 6 bases, J shed 6 bases, and the junction held 11 bases outside the gene matches. Method: immunoSEQ multiplex PCR; TCRdb's copy keeps in-frame clones and lacks some. The table has roughly 1,600,000 clones, approximately 98.5% seen once. The sequenced sample was naive CD4+ T cells sorted from blood. Regarding subset: CD45RA+ positively selected. The sequence was collected from a man aged 25 to 40 in good health. The V call is TRBV10-1, the J call TRBJ1-5; 10 bases align to TRBD1. CDR3: CASSDGTGAWGQPQHF. For the CDR3, the DNA is TGCGCCAGCAGCGACGGGACAGGGGCCTGGGGTCAGCCCCAGCATTTT.